This is a list of T cell receptor beta chains from one sample in a study of regulatory T cells in long-lasting Graves disease. Using its own MiXCR run on the multiplex PCR reads, TCRdb lists one record per CDR3 protein. The sample shows some 600,000 distinct CDR3 sequences, 15% to 20% of them seen only once. The same specimen was also included in a second study, on T cells in Graves' hyperthyroidism and ophthalmopathy.

This material consisted of peripheral blood mononuclear cells (PBMCs), taken at new diagnosis, from a patient treated with antithyroid drugs. The receptors come from a man between 18 and 29 years old with Graves disease. Each CDR3 is given with its conserved first and last residue. D genes are given only for firm matches. Size values are once, few and many counts, or a class for expanded clones, and some rows have none.

CDR3 DNA	CDR3 protein	D gene	clone size	V gene	J gene
TGCAGTGCCCGCCGCTACAATGAGCAGTTCTTC	CSARRYNEQFF	NA	few	TRBV20-1	TRBJ2-1
TGTGCCAGCAGCGTCGAATCCGGGACAGGGGAGGAAAATGGCTACACCTTC	CASSVESGTGEENGYTF	TRBD1	NA	TRBV9	TRBJ1-2
TGTGCCAGCAGCTCTTCACAGGGGGCAGTGAATGAGCAGTTCTTC	CASSSSQGAVNEQFF	TRBD1	NA	TRBV5-4	TRBJ2-1
TGCAGTGCTAGAGATCTATCCGGGGCGGGAGGGCCGTATGAGCAGTTCTTC	CSARDLSGAGGPYEQFF	TRBD2	many	TRBV20-1	TRBJ2-1
TGTGCCAGCAGTTTAGCCGGACTAGCGGGAGTCATCGAGCAGTACTTC	CASSLAGLAGVIEQYF	TRBD2	NA	TRBV27	TRBJ2-7
TGTGCCAGCAGTTTAAAGGGTCCCGGGGAGCTGTTTTTT	CASSLKGPGELFF	NA	many	TRBV12-3/TRBV12-4	TRBJ2-2
TGTGCCAGCAGCACCCCCGGGACTAGCGACTACGAGCAGTACTTC	CASSTPGTSDYEQYF	TRBD2	many	TRBV7-2	TRBJ2-7
TGTGCCAGCAGAGTTTGGGCCGGCGGTGGGGGGGAGACCCAGTACTTC	CASRVWAGGGGETQYF	NA	many	TRBV27	TRBJ2-5
TGTGCCTGGCGGAGAGGGGCTTATGAAAAACTGTTTTTT	CAWRRGAYEKLFF	NA	few	TRBV30	TRBJ1-4
TGTGCCAGCAGTTACTCGTCTTTTCGGTATAGCACAGATACGCAGTATTTT	CASSYSSFRYSTDTQYF	NA	NA	TRBV6-5	TRBJ2-3
TGTGCCAGCAGTTTAGTGGGACAGGGCTTACAGTTCTTC	CASSLVGQGLQFF	TRBD1	many	TRBV27	TRBJ2-1
TGCAGTGCCCCCCTTGGGTCTAGGTACGAGCAGTACTTC	CSAPLGSRYEQYF	NA	many	TRBV20-1	TRBJ2-7
TGTGCCAGCATGTCCCAGCTAGGCGGGATTGCCGCAGATACGCAGTATTTT	CASMSQLGGIAADTQYF	NA	many	TRBV27	TRBJ2-3
TGTGCCAGCAGTACGGATTCAGGTCAAGAGACCCAGTACTTC	CASSTDSGQETQYF	NA	few	TRBV2	TRBJ2-5
TGCAGTGCCCCCTTCCCCGGAGGCTACAATGAGCAGTTCTTC	CSAPFPGGYNEQFF	NA	NA	TRBV20-1	TRBJ2-1
TGCAGTGCTAGAGTCCCCAGGGGAGACACTGAAGCTTTCTTT	CSARVPRGDTEAFF	NA	many	TRBV20-1	TRBJ1-1
TGTGCCAGCAAGACTAGGGAAAGAGGGACCCAGTACTTC	CASKTRERGTQYF	NA	NA	TRBV12-3/TRBV12-4	TRBJ2-5
TGTGCCAGCAGCTTAGGGATCCGGGGTCAGCCCCAGCATTTT	CASSLGIRGQPQHF	NA	few	TRBV11-2	TRBJ1-5
TGTGCCAGTAGCGGCGGGACGGCGAACACTGAAGCTTTCTTT	CASSGGTANTEAFF	NA	NA	TRBV19	TRBJ1-1
TGTGCCAGTAGTGGGACTAGGGGGTCCAAAAACATTCAGTACTTC	CASSGTRGSKNIQYF	TRBD2	NA	TRBV19	TRBJ2-4